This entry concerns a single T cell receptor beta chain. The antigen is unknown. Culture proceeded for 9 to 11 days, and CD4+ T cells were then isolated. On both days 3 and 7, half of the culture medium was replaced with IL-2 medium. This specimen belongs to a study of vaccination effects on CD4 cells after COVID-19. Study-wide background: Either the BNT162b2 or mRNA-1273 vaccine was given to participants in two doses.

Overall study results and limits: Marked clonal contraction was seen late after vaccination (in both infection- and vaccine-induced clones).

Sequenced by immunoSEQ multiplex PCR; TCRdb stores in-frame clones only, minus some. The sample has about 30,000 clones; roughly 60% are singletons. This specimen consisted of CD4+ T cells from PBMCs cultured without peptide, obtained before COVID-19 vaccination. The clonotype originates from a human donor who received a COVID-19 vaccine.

CDR3 protein: CASSPGQGAANEKLFF. DNA of the CDR3: TGTGCCAGCAGCCCGGGACAGGGGGCGGCTAATGAAAAACTGTTTTTT. J is TRBJ1-4 and V is TRBV7-9; 12 nucleotides align to TRBD1. In germline, CDR1 is SEHNR, CDR2 FQNEAQ (reference sequence). CDR3 length: 16 residues. V trimming: 5 bases; J trimming: 3 bases; junction bases outside the gene matches: 4.